The 5 T cell receptor beta chains reported below all come from one sample, sequenced in a study of tumor T cells in aggressive B-cell lymphoma. The assay was immunoSEQ multiplex PCR, and TCRdb's table has in-frame clones only and misses some. Of 4,500 to 5,000 clones in the sample, over 75% were seen once. Sample: tumor tissue. These receptors were taken from an adult with diffuse large B cell lymphoma.

This chain uses TRBV6-5 with TRBJ1-1, with D uncertain. V was trimmed by 5 bases and J by 0 bases, leaving 13 bases between them. This CDR3 is 15 amino acids long. The germline V gene encodes CDR1 MNHEY and CDR2 SVGAGI. For the CDR3, the DNA is TGTGCCAGCAGTCTTTACAGTACCCTGAACACTGAAGCTTTCTTT. Protein sequence: CASSLYSTLNTEAFF.

DNA for the CDR3: TGTGCCAGTAGTGTACAGGGTGGGACCGGGGAGCTGTTTTTT. The encoded protein is CASSVQGGTGELFF. The chain carries TRBV19 and TRBJ2-2; possible D gene TRBD1, 6 bases. Trimming left V 5 bases short and J 5 bases short, with 12 bases between. This CDR3 region has 14 residues. CDR1 LNHDA and CDR2 SQIVND come from the germline V gene (reference sequence).

This clone was detected once. V and J are TRBV9 and TRBJ1-1; D possibly corresponds to TRBD1 (5 bases). There are 12 residues in the CDR3. V lost 3 bases to trimming and J lost 4 bases, with 7 bases between them. CDR1 is SGDLS and CDR2 is YYNGEE in the germline V gene. CDR3 residues: CASSATGTEAFF. DNA for the CDR3: TGTGCCAGCAGCGCAACAGGCACTGAAGCTTTCTTT.

This chain's CDR3 is CASSEARGYGYTF. The CDR3 DNA reads as TGTGCCAGCAGTGAAGCGAGAGGATATGGCTACACCTTC. This chain joins TRBV6-5 and TRBJ1-2; D call uncertain. Germline assignment: CDR1 MNHEY and CDR2 SVGAGI. V was pared by 5 bases and J by 5 bases, with 12 bases between. This CDR3 region has 13 residues.

The chain carries TRBV5-4 and TRBJ2-5; possibly TRBD1 for D (6 bases). Trimming stripped 4 bases from V and 7 bases from J, with 14 bases between. This CDR3 is 13 amino acids long. In germline, CDR1 is SGHNT, CDR2 YYREEE (reference sequence). CDR3 residues: CASSPGTTGTQYF. The CDR3 coding sequence is TGTGCCAGCAGCCCCGGGACGACAGGGACCCAGTACTTC.